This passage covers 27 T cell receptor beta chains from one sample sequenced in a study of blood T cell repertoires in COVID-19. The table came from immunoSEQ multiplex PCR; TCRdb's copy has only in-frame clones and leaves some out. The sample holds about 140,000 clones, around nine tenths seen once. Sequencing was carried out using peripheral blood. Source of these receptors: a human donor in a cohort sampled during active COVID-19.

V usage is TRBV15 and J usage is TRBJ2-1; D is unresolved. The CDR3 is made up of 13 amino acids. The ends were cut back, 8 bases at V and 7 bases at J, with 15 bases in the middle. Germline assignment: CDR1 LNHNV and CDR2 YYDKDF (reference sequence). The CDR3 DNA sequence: TGTGCCACCCAAAGTAGGAGTTTTAATGAGCAGTTCTTC. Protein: CATQSRSFNEQFF.

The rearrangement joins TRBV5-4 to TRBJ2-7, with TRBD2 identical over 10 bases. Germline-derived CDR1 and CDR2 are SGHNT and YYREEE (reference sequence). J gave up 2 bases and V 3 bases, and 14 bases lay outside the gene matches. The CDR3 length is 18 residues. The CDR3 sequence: CASSSSAGGYSITYEQYF. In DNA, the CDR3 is TGTGCCAGCAGCTCTTCAGCGGGGGGGTACTCAATAACCTACGAGCAGTACTTC.

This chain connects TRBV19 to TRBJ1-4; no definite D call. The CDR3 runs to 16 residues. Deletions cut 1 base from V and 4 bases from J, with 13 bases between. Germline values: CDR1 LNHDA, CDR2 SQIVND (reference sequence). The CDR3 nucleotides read TGTGCCAGTAGTATAGCGTCGGCGGGTAATAATGAAAAACTGTTTTTT. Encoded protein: CASSIASAGNNEKLFF.

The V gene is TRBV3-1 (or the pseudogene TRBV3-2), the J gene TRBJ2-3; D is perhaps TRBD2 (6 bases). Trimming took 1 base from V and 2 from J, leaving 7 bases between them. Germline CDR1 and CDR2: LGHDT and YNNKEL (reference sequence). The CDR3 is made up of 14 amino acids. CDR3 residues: CASSQGGVTDTQYF. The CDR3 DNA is TGTGCCAGCAGCCAAGGGGGGGTCACAGATACGCAGTATTTT.

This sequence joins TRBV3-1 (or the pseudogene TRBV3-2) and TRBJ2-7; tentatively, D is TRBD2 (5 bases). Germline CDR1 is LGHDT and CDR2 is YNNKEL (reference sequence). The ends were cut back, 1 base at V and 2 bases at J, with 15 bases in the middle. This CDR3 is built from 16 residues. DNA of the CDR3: TGTGCCAGCAGCCAAGGTCTGGGATCCGGGACCTACGAGCAGTACTTC. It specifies CASSQGLGSGTYEQYF.

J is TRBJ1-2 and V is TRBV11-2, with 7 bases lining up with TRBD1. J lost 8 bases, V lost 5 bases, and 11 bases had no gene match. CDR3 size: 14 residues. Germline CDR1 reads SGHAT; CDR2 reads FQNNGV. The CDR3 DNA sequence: TGTGCCAGCAGCCCAGGTGGGCAGGGGGGCGGCTACACCTTC. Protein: CASSPGGQGGGYTF.

The CDR3 loop is CASSYGRDMGYTF. The CDR3, as DNA: TGTGCCAGCAGCTACGGCCGGGATATGGGCTACACCTTC. The chain recombines TRBV7-9 with TRBJ1-2, with unresolved D. There are 13 residues in the CDR3. Trimming removed 4 bases at V and 8 bases at J, with 14 bases between. From germline, CDR1 is SEHNR and CDR2 FQNEAQ (reference sequence).

CDR3 in amino acids: CASSLGERPNTGELFF. CDR3 sequence (DNA): TGTGCCAGCAGCCTCGGGGAGCGGCCTAACACCGGGGAGCTGTTTTTT. The chain joins TRBV7-9 to TRBJ2-2, with a possible D match to TRBD2 (5 bases). The V and J ends lost 5 bases and 2 bases respectively, with 15 bases between them. Germline lookup yields CDR1 SEHNR and CDR2 FQNEAQ (reference sequence). The CDR3 consists of 16 residues.

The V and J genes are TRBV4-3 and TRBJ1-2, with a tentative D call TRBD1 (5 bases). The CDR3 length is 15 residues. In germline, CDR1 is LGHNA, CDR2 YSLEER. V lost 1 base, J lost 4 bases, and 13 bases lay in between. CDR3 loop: CASSQVTYGGYGYTF. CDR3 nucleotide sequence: TGCGCCAGCAGCCAAGTTACGTACGGGGGCTATGGCTACACCTTC.

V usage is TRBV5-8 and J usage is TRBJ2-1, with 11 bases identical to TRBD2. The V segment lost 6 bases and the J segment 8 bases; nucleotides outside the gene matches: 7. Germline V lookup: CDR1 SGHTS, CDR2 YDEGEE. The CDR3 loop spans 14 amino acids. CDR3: CASKYLAGGDEQFF. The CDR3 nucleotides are TGTGCCAGCAAGTATCTAGCGGGGGGAGATGAGCAGTTCTTC. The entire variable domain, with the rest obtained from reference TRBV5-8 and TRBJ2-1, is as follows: EAGVTQSPTHLIKTRGQQATLRCSPISGHTSVYWYQQALGLGLQFLLWYDEGEERNRGNFPPRFSGRQFPNYSSELNVNALELEDSALYLCASKYLAGGDEQFFGPGTRLTVL.

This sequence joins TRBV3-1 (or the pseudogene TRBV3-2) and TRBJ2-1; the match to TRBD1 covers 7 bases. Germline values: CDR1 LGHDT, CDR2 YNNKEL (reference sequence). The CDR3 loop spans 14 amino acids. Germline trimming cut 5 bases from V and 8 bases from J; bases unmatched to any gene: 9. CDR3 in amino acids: CASSSGQPLHEQFF. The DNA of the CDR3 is TGTGCCAGCAGCTCGGGACAGCCTCTCCATGAGCAGTTCTTC.

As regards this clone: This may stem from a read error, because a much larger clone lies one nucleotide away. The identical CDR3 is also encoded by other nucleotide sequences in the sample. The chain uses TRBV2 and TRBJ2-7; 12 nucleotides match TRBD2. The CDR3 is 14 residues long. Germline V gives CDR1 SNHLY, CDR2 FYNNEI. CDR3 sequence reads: CASRATSGGYEQYF. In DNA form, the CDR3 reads TGTGCTAGCAGAGCGACTAGCGGGGGCTACGAGCAGTACTTC.

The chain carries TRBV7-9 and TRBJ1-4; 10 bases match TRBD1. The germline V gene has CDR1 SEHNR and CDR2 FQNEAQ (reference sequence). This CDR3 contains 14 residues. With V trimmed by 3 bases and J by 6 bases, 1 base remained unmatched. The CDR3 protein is CASSFGTGDEKLFF. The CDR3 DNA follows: TGTGCCAGCAGCTTTGGGACAGGGGATGAAAAACTGTTTTTT.

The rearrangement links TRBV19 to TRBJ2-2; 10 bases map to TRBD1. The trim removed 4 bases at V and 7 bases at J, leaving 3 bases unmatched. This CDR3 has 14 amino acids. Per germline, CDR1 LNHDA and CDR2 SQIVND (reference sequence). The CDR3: CASSRQGAGGELFF. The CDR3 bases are TGTGCCAGTAGTAGACAGGGGGCCGGCGGGGAGCTGTTTTTT.

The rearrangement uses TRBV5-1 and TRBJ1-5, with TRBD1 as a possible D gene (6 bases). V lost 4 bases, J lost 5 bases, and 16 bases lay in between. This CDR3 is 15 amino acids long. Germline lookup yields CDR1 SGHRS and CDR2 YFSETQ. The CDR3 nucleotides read TGCGCCAGCAGCCGAACGACAGGTGTCGATCAGCCCCAGCATTTT. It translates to CASSRTTGVDQPQHF. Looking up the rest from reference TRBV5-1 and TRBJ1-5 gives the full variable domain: KAGVTQTPRYLIKTRGQQVTLSCSPISGHRSVSWYQQTPGQGLQFLFEYFSETQRNKGNFPGRFSGRQFSNSRSEMNVSTLELGDSALYLCASSRTTGVDQPQHFGDGTRLSIL.

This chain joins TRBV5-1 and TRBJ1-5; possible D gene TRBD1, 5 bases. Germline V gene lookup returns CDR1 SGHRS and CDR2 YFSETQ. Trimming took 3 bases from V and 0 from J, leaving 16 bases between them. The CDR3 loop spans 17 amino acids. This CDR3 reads CASSSYRNLLSNQPQHF. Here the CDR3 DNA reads TGCGCCAGCAGCTCCTACAGGAATTTACTTAGCAATCAGCCCCAGCATTTT.

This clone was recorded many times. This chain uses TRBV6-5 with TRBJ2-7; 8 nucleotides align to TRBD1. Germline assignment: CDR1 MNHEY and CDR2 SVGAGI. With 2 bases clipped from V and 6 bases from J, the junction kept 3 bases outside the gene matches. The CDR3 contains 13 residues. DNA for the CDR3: TGTGCCAGCAGTTACAGCACAGGGGGCGAGCAGTACTTC. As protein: CASSYSTGGEQYF.

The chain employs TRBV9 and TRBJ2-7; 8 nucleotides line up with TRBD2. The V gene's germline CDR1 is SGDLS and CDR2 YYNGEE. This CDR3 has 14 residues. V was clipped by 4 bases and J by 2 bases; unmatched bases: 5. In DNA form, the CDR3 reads TGTGCCAGCAGCCCGGGGGGGGACACCTACGAGCAGTACTTC. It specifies CASSPGGDTYEQYF.

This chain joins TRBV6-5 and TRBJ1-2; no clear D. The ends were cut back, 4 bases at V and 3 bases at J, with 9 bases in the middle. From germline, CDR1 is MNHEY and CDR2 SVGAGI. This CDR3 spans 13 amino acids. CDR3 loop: CASSSGVHYGYTF. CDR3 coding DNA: TGTGCCAGCAGTTCCGGAGTCCACTATGGCTACACCTTC.

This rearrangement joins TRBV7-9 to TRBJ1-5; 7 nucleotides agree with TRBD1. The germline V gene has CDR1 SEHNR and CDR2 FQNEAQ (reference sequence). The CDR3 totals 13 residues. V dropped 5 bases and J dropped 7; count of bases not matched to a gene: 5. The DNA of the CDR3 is TGTGCCAGCAGCCCAAAGGACAGGCAGCCCCAGCATTTT. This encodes CASSPKDRQPQHF.

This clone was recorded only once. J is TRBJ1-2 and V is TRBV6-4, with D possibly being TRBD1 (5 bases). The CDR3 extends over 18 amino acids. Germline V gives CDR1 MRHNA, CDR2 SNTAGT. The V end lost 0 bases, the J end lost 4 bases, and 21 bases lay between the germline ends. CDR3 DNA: TGTGCCAGCAGTGACTCGTTTTCATTTCGGGGGGGGAGCTATGGCTACACCTTC. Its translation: CASSDSFSFRGGSYGYTF.

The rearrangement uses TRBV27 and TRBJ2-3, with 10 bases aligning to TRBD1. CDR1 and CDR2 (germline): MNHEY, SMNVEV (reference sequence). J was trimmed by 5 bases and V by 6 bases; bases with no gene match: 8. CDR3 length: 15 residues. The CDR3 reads CASSPTGGAKDTQYF. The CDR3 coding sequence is TGTGCCAGCAGCCCGACAGGGGGCGCGAAAGATACGCAGTATTTT.

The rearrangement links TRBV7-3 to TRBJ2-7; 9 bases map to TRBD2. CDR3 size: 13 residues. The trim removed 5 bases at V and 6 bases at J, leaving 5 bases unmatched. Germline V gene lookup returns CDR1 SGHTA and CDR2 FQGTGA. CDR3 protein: CASSPRGGLEQYF. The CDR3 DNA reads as TGTGCCAGCAGCCCGCGGGGGGGCCTCGAGCAGTACTTC.

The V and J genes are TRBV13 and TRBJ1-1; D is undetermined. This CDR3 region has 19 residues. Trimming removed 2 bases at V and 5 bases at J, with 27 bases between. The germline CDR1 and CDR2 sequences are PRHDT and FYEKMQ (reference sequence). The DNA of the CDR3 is TGTGCCAGCAGCTTATACCCATCAACGGGGAGGGTTGGAGTAACTGAAGCTTTCTTT. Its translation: CASSLYPSTGRVGVTEAFF.

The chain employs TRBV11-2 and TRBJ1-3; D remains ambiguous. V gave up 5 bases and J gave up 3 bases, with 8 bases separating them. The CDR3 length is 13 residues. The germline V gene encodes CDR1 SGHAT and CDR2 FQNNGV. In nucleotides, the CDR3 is TGTGCCAGCAGCCTATCGCGTGGAAACACCATATATTTT. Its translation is CASSLSRGNTIYF.

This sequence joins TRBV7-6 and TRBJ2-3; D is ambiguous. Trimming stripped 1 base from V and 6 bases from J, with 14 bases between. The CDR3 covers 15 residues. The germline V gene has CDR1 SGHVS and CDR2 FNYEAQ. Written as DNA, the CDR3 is TGTGCCAGCAGCTTAGTCGCGGTGACGGTGGATACGCAGTATTTT. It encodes CASSLVAVTVDTQYF.

CDR3 in DNA: TGTGCCAGCAGCGTGGGACAGGTTCCCTACGAGCAGTACTTC. Translating it yields CASSVGQVPYEQYF. This rearrangement joins TRBV11-1 to TRBJ2-7; 8 positions match TRBD1. V was clipped by 5 bases and J by 2 bases; unmatched bases: 5. CDR3 length: 14 residues. The germline V gene encodes CDR1 SGHAT and CDR2 FQDESV (reference sequence).